This T cell receptor (beta chain) was recorded in a study of shared clonotypes between healthy human individuals. On this clone itself: Its antigen is still unknown.

Study-wide points: An expected dependence of interdonor clonotype sharing on sequencing depth was noted.

Germline V gene lookup returns CDR1 SEHNR and CDR2 FQNEAQ (reference sequence). Germline trimming cut 1 base from V and 2 bases from J; bases unmatched to any gene: 3. CDR3 length equals 15 residues. Profiled with immunoSEQ multiplex PCR; TCRdb holds only in-frame clones, not every one. The data hold almost 700,000 clones, with 92% observed a single time. It was CD45RO-negative cells, positively selected for CCR7, that made up naive CD8 cells, with terminally differentiated effector memory CD45RA+ cells excluded. The sample consisted of naive CD8+ T cells sorted from blood. This chain links TRBV7-9 with TRBJ2-7; 9 nucleotides align to TRBD2. This sequence was found in a man aged 25-40 years in good health. The DNA for the CDR3 is TGTGCCAGCAGCTTAGTAGCGGGAGAGGCCTACGAGCAGTACTTC. This gives the protein CASSLVAGEAYEQYF. Using reference TRBV7-9 and TRBJ2-7 for the parts outside the CDR3, the full variable domain is DTGVSQNPRHKITKRGQNVTFRCDPISEHNRLYWYRQTLGQGPEFLTYFQNEAQLEKSRLLSDRFSAERPKGSFSTLEIQRTEQGDSAMYLCASSLVAGEAYEQYFGPGTRLTVT.